These T cell receptor beta chains were read from a single sample in a study of T cells of healthy individuals. TCRdb processed the 5' RACE reads anew with MiXCR; each CDR3 protein has one entry. The repertoire holds tens of thousands of distinct CDR3 sequences, over 12% seen once, with 15% to 20% in the top ten. These receptors came from a human donor in good health. CDR3s include the opening cysteine and the closing phenylalanine or tryptophan. A D gene is named only where the DNA matches it firmly. Size is stated for part of the rows, as once, few or many counts, or as a class when the clone is expanded.

D: NA
V: TRBV20-1
J: TRBJ2-5
size: NA
CDR3: CSARDPRTAYQETQYF
DNA: TGCAGTGCTAGAGACCCCAGAACTGCGTACCAAGAGACCCAGTACTTC

D: TRBD2
V: TRBV5-1
J: TRBJ2-3
size: many
CDR3: CASSFGTSSDTDTQYF
DNA: TGCGCCAGCAGCTTTGGGACTAGCAGCGACACAGATACGCAGTATTTT

D: TRBD1
V: TRBV25-1
J: TRBJ1-4
size: few
CDR3: CASSARGGGRDEKLFF
DNA: TGTGCCAGCAGTGCACGGGGAGGGGGCCGGGATGAAAAACTGTTTTTT

D: TRBD1
V: TRBV20-1
J: TRBJ1-1
size: few
CDR3: CSAARTGYTEAFF
DNA: TGCAGTGCAGCCCGGACAGGGTACACTGAAGCTTTCTTT

D: NA
V: TRBV19
J: TRBJ1-1
size: many
CDR3: CASSQMGGKSEAFF
DNA: TGTGCCAGCTCTCAGATGGGGGGGAAATCTGAAGCTTTCTTT

D: TRBD1
V: TRBV12-3/TRBV12-4
J: TRBJ2-3
size: NA
CDR3: CASSVSLTGASTDTQYF
DNA: TGTGCCAGCAGCGTATCTCTCACAGGGGCTAGCACAGATACGCAGTATTTT

D: NA
V: TRBV11-1
J: TRBJ1-1
size: NA
CDR3: CASSALTGSNTEAFF
DNA: TGTGCCAGCAGCGCCCTGACAGGAAGTAACACTGAAGCTTTCTTT

D: TRBD1
V: TRBV29-1
J: TRBJ2-1
size: NA
CDR3: CSVESTTGQQYNEQFF
DNA: TGCAGCGTTGAATCAACGACAGGGCAACAATACAATGAGCAGTTCTTC

D: NA
V: TRBV6-5
J: TRBJ2-7
size: NA
CDR3: CASSYSNNYEQYF
DNA: TGTGCCAGCAGTTACTCGAACAACTACGAGCAGTACTTC

D: TRBD1
V: TRBV6-8
J: TRBJ2-7
size: NA
CDR3: CASRKTGAHSYELYF
DNA: TGTGCCAGCAGAAAGACAGGGGCCCACTCCTACGAGCTGTACTTC

D: TRBD1
V: TRBV29-1
J: TRBJ1-1
size: many
CDR3: CSVGRGLSSTEAFF
DNA: TGCAGCGTTGGAAGGGGGCTCTCTAGCACTGAAGCTTTCTTT

D: NA
V: TRBV6-5
J: TRBJ2-5
size: few
CDR3: CASSPGREETQYF
DNA: TGTGCCAGCAGCCCGGGACGAGAAGAGACCCAGTACTTC

D: NA
V: TRBV30
J: TRBJ1-1
size: many
CDR3: CAWRYMNTEAFF
DNA: TGTGCCTGGAGGTACATGAACACTGAAGCTTTCTTT

D: NA
V: TRBV12-3/TRBV12-4
J: TRBJ1-4
size: few
CDR3: CASSSGTASTNEKLFF
DNA: TGTGCCAGCAGCTCCGGGACCGCTTCAACTAATGAAAAACTGTTTTTT

D: NA
V: TRBV6-1
J: TRBJ1-5
size: many
CDR3: CASRIRGASNQPQHF
DNA: TGTGCCAGCAGGATCAGGGGTGCGAGCAATCAGCCCCAGCATTTT

D: NA
V: TRBV3-2
J: TRBJ1-2
size: many
CDR3: CASSHRVYGYTF
DNA: TGTGCCAGCAGCCACAGGGTCTATGGCTACACCTTC

D: NA
V: TRBV29-1
J: TRBJ1-3
size: NA
CDR3: CSVGLAGGNTIYF
DNA: TGCAGCGTTGGCCTAGCAGGGGGAAACACCATATATTTT

D: TRBD1
V: TRBV18
J: TRBJ1-6
size: many
CDR3: CASSPRSGTGENSPLHF
DNA: TGTGCCAGCTCACCACGTTCCGGGACAGGGGAGAATTCACCCCTCCACTTT

D: NA
V: TRBV11-3
J: TRBJ2-3
size: few
CDR3: CASSLAHGGISTDTQYF
DNA: TGTGCCAGCAGCTTAGCCCACGGGGGCATCAGCACAGATACGCAGTATTTT

D: TRBD1
V: TRBV12-3/TRBV12-4
J: TRBJ2-2
size: many
CDR3: CASSLRQGPTGELFF
DNA: TGTGCCAGCAGTTTACGACAGGGACCCACCGGGGAGCTGTTTTTT

D: TRBD1
V: TRBV18
J: TRBJ2-3
size: many
CDR3: CASSPPTGGRTDTQYF
DNA: TGTGCCAGCTCACCCCCGACAGGGGGCAGGACAGATACGCAGTATTTT

D: TRBD1
V: TRBV20-1
J: TRBJ1-5
size: few
CDR3: CSARLGTGNQPQHF
DNA: TGCAGTGCTAGACTCGGGACAGGGAATCAGCCCCAGCATTTT

D: TRBD1
V: TRBV20-1
J: TRBJ1-2
size: NA
CDR3: CSARDPGQGESGYTF
DNA: TGCAGTGCTAGAGACCCGGGACAGGGGGAGAGTGGCTACACCTTC

D: NA
V: TRBV7-9
J: TRBJ2-7
size: few
CDR3: CASSFPGGSYEQYF
DNA: TGTGCCAGCAGCTTCCCCGGGGGCTCCTACGAGCAGTACTTC

D: NA
V: TRBV7-2
J: TRBJ1-1
size: NA
CDR3: CASSLISDTEAFF
DNA: TGTGCCAGCAGCTTAATCTCCGACACTGAAGCTTTCTTT

D: NA
V: TRBV28
J: TRBJ2-5
size: NA
CDR3: CASSLSRETQYF
DNA: TGTGCCAGCAGTTTATCGCGAGAGACCCAGTACTTC

D: NA
V: TRBV20-1
J: TRBJ1-3
size: many
CDR3: CSARGRPGNTIYF
DNA: TGCAGTGCTAGGGGACGCCCAGGAAACACCATATATTTT